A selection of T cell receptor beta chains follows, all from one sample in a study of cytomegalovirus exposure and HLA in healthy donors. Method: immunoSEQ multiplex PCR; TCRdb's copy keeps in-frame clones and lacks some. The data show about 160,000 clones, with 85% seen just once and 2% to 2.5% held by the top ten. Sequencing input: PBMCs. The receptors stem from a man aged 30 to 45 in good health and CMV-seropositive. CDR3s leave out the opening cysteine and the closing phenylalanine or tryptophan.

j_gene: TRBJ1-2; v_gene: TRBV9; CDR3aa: ASSPPGLNYGYT
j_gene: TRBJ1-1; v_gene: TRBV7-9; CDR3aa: ASSFVGQTEAF
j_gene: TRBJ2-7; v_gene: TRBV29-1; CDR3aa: SVIDSPEQY
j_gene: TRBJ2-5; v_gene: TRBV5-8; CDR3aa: ASSLAGRGETQY
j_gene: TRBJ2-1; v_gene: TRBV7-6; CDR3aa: ASSLGPTSSYYNEQF
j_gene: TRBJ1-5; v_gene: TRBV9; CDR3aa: ASSADRGINQPQH
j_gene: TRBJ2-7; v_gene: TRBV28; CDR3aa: ASSLINEQY
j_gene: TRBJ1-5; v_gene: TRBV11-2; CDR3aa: ASSLDLNQPQH
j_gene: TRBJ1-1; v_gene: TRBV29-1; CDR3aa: SVRLTRDTEAF
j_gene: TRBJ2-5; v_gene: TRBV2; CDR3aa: ASRGLAGGPGQETQY
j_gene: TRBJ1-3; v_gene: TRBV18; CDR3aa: ASSPFAGNTGNTIY
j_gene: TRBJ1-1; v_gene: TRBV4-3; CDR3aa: ASSSTPGTEAF
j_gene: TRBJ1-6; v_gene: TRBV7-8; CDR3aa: ASSLASHGDSPLH
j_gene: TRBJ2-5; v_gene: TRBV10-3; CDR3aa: AISVTSGGEETQY
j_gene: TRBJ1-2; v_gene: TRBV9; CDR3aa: ASSVAGGAYGYT
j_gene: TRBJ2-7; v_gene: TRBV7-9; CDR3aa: ASSSPRAGRSYEQY
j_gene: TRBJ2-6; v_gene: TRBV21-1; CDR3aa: ASSKHRTGSGANVLT
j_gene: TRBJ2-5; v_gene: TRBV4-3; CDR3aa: ASSHSGQFQETQY
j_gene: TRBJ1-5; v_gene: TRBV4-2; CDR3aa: ASSQAGDRVLPQH
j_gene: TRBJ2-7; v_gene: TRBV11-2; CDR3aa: ASSLEFGQYYEQY
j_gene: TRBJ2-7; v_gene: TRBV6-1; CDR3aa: ASSEAGEQY
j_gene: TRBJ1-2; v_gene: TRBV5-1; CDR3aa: ASSLGTGQAGYGYT
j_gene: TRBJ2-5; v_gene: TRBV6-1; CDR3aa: ASSEALQETQY
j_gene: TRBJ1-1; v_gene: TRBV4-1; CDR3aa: ASVSSGNTEAF
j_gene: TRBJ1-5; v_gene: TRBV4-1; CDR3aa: ASSQEPRGYNQPQH
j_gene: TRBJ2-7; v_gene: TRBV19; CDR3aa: ASTYEQY
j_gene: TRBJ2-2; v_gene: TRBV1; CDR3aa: TSSPRLSGGDSGTGELF
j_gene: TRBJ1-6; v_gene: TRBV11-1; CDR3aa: ASSGGTGVNSPLH